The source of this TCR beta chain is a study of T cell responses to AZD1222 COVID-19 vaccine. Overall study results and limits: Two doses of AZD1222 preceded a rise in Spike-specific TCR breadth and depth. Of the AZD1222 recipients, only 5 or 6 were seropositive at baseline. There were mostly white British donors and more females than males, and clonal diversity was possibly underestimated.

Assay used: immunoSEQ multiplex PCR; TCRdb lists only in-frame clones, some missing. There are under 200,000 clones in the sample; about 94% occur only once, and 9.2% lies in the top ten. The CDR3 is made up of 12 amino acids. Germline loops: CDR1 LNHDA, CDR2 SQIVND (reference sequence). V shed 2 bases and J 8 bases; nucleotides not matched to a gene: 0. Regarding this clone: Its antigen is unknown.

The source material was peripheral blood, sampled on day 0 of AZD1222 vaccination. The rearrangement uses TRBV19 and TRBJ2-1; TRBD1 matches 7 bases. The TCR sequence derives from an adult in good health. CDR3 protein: CASSIQGDEQFF. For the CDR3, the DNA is TGTGCCAGTAGTATACAGGGGGATGAGCAGTTCTTC.